This TCR beta chain stems from a study of T cells in localized non-small cell lung cancer. The CDR3 totals 14 residues. The germline V and J ends were trimmed by 0 bases and 5 bases, with 10 bases remaining between them. Germline lookup yields CDR1 LNHNV and CDR2 YYDKDF (reference sequence). Data came from immunoSEQ multiplex PCR; TCRdb stores just in-frame clones and leaves some out. Of several thousand clones in the sample, approximately 59% were seen once. Sample: lymph node tissue, taken before any cancer treatment. The rearrangement links TRBV15 to TRBJ2-5, with D possibly being TRBD1 (5 bases). The sequence was collected from a male donor older than 55 with stage I squamous cell lung carcinoma. The DNA for the CDR3 is TGTGCCACCAGCAGAGAAGGACAACGGGAGACCCAGTACTTC. As protein: CATSREGQRETQYF.